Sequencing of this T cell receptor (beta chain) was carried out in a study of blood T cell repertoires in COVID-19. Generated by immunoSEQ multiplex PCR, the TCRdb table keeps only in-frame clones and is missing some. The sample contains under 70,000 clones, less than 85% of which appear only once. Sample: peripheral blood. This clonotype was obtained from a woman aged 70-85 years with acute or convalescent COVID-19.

The CDR3 region has the DNA TGTGCCACCGCACGGGACTCTGGAAACACCATATATTTT. The encoded protein is CATARDSGNTIYF. V is TRBV6-6 and J is TRBJ1-3; D unclear. V was trimmed by 10 bases and J by 0 bases, leaving 10 bases between them. The CDR3 consists of 13 residues. Looked up from germline, CDR1 is MNHNY and CDR2 is SVGAGI (reference sequence).